This T cell receptor (beta chain) emerged from a study of T cell responses to AZD1222 COVID-19 vaccine. Study-wide points: Spike-wide vaccine-associated CD4 TCRs dominated at 160-218 and 743-854. Spike-specific TCRs gained breadth and depth after people received two AZD1222 doses. Repertoires were obtained only post-peak T cell response. The donor group comprised mostly white British people and more females; the analysis possibly underestimated clonal diversity.

Method: immunoSEQ multiplex PCR; TCRdb's copy keeps in-frame clones and lacks some. The sample has around 150,000 clones, 80% to 95% seen once. The germline V gene encodes CDR1 SGHRS and CDR2 YFSETQ. The V segment lost 5 bases and the J segment 0 bases; nucleotides outside the gene matches: 8. There are 15 residues in the CDR3. Comment on this clone: The antigen is unknown.

The gene calls are TRBV5-1 and TRBJ2-7; 7 bases align to TRBD2. The sample in question was peripheral blood, obtained on day 0 of AZD1222 vaccination. The receptor was isolated from an adult in good health. The CDR3: CASSDPSGDSYEQYF. The CDR3 region has the DNA TGCGCCAGCAGTGACCCCAGCGGGGACTCCTACGAGCAGTACTTC.